These 29 T cell receptor beta chains were all obtained from the same sample, sequenced in a study of neurological immune-mediated disorders. Using its own MiXCR run on the 5' RACE reads, TCRdb lists one record per CDR3 protein. The repertoire consists of about 31,000 distinct CDR3 sequences, with approximately 15% occurring once and the leading ten covering around 5%. As for time point: technical triplicate 3. Sequencing was done on a sample of CD4+ T cells from blood. The receptors shown here come from a female donor with HTLV-1-associated myelopathy (HAM/TSP).

This clonotype was picked up many times. The rearrangement links TRBV29-1 to TRBJ2-1; TRBD1 agrees at 8 bases. The germline gives CDR1 SQVTM, CDR2 ANQGSEA. V lost 3 bases to trimming and J lost 5 bases; unmatched junction nucleotides: 6. The CDR3 sequence is 14 residues long. The CDR3 spells CSVDPGQGDNEQFF. CDR3 nucleotide sequence: TGCAGCGTTGACCCCGGACAGGGCGACAATGAGCAGTTCTTC.

This clonotype was detected many times. The V gene is TRBV5-1, the J gene TRBJ2-4; a possible D gene is TRBD2 (6 bases). Looked up from germline, CDR1 is SGHRS and CDR2 is YFSETQ. CDR3 length equals 16 residues. V lost 4 bases to trimming and J lost 2 bases, with 16 bases between them. CDR3 protein: CASSAGDGSPKNIQYF. In nucleotides, the CDR3 is TGCGCCAGCAGCGCCGGTGACGGGAGTCCCAAAAACATTCAGTACTTC.

In its sample, this clonotype was seen many times. The V call is TRBV20-1, the J call TRBJ1-6; 9 bases map to TRBD1. CDR1 and CDR2 from the germline V gene are DFQATT and SNEGSKA (reference sequence). The CDR3 has 16 residues. The V gene end was trimmed by 0 bases and the J gene end by 5 bases; junction bases not matched to a gene: 5. This chain's CDR3 is CSARDPTGGNNSPLHF. In nucleotides, the CDR3 is TGCAGTGCTAGAGATCCGACAGGGGGAAATAATTCACCCCTCCACTTT.

Relative to its sample, this clonotype is medium-sized. The J gene is TRBJ2-3, the V gene TRBV5-1; TRBD2 aligns across 14 bases. This CDR3 has 16 residues. After removal of 4 bases from V and 5 bases from J, the junction contained 6 bases not matched to a gene. CDR1 is SGHRS, CDR2 YFSETQ, per germline. The chain's CDR3 is CASSPGLAGVGDTQYF. The CDR3 bases are TGCGCCAGCAGCCCGGGACTAGCGGGAGTTGGAGATACGCAGTATTTT.

This rearrangement joins TRBV20-1 to TRBJ2-5; 15 bases fit TRBD2. J was trimmed by 7 bases and V by 8 bases; bases with no gene match: 11. CDR3 size: 15 residues. CDR1 is DFQATT, CDR2 SNEGSKA, per germline (reference sequence). In nucleotides, the CDR3 is TGCAGTTCTTGGACTAGCGGGGGGGCCGGTGGGACCCAGTACTTC. Its translation: CSSWTSGGAGGTQYF.

This clonotype was picked up a small number of times. The chain employs TRBV12-3 or TRBV12-4 and TRBJ1-3, with D possibly being TRBD1 (6 bases). This CDR3 comprises 15 residues. Trimming removed 6 bases at V and 1 base at J, with 13 bases between. CDR3 coding DNA: TGTGCCAGCAGGCAGGGGATTTCGTCTGGAAACACCATATATTTT. It encodes CASRQGISSGNTIYF.

This clonotype was seen at least ten times. The rearrangement uses TRBV6-5 and TRBJ2-2, with TRBD1 identical over 11 bases. Germline V lookup: CDR1 MNHEY, CDR2 SVGAGI. The CDR3 is made up of 17 amino acids. V lost 4 bases to trimming and J lost 4 bases; unmatched junction nucleotides: 8. CDR3 sequence reads: CASSWSGGQGGTGELFF. The CDR3 coding sequence is TGTGCCAGCAGTTGGTCAGGGGGACAGGGGGGCACCGGGGAGCTGTTTTTT.

This clonotype was detected many times. CDR3 DNA: TGCGCCAGCAGCCATACGGGACTCTACAATGAGCAGTTCTTC. This translates into CASSHTGLYNEQFF. The V call is TRBV5-1, the J call TRBJ2-1, with a tentative D call TRBD2 (6 bases). The CDR3 has 14 residues. Germline loops: CDR1 SGHRS, CDR2 YFSETQ. V lost 4 bases, J lost 3 bases, and 11 bases lay in between.

The rearrangement links TRBV12-3 or TRBV12-4 to TRBJ2-7; 7 bases fit TRBD1. The CDR3 length is 18 residues. V gave up 3 bases and J gave up 3 bases; unmatched junction bases: 17. DNA for the CDR3: TGTGCCAGCAGTTTCTTACCCGCTAGACAGGGCAATATCTACGAGCAGTACTTC. Translation: CASSFLPARQGNIYEQYF.

This clonotype has ten or more counts. V and J are TRBV18 and TRBJ1-1; D is unclear. Germline values: CDR1 KGHSH, CDR2 LQKENI. The CDR3 contains 15 residues. V lost 0 bases to trimming and J lost 8 bases, with 16 bases between them. CDR3 residues: CASSPPMMQSQEAFF. The DNA of the CDR3 is TGTGCCAGCTCACCACCGATGATGCAGTCCCAAGAAGCTTTCTTT.

This clonotype was detected ten times or more. The chain has TRBV10-3 and TRBJ2-2, with TRBD2 matching over 8 bases. Germline CDR1 is ENHRY and CDR2 is SYGVKD. Losses at the gene ends were 5 bases for V and 8 bases for J; bases not matched to a gene: 7. The CDR3 spans 14 residues. The CDR3 DNA follows: TGTGCCATCAGTAGCGGGAGCTCGTCGGGGGAGCTGTTTTTT. It is translated as CAISSGSSSGELFF.

At least ten counts were recorded for this clonotype. This chain joins TRBV7-2 and TRBJ2-1; 7 bases agree with TRBD2. Per germline, CDR1 SGHTA and CDR2 FQGNSA. V gave up 1 base and J gave up 4 bases; unmatched junction bases: 7. The CDR3 covers 16 residues. The CDR3 loop is CASSLDLERGYNEQFF. The CDR3 region has the DNA TGTGCCAGCAGCTTAGATCTGGAGCGGGGATACAATGAGCAGTTCTTC.

In this sample, this clonotype turned up many times. The chain recombines TRBV6-2 or TRBV6-3 with TRBJ1-1, with 8 positions matching TRBD1. The CDR3 sequence is 14 residues long. Germline V lookup: CDR1 MNHEY, CDR2 SVGEGT. The V and J ends lost 2 bases and 10 bases, in that order; junction bases with no gene match: 9. The DNA of the CDR3 is TGTGCCAGCAGTTACGCGAGACAGGGGAGGAGAGCTTTCTTT. Its protein product is CASSYARQGRRAFF.

This clonotype was observed at least ten times. The rearrangement links TRBV20-1 to TRBJ2-2, with 12 bases fitting TRBD2. After removal of 2 bases from V and 5 bases from J, the junction contained 6 bases not matched to a gene. This CDR3 is 16 amino acids long. In germline, CDR1 is DFQATT, CDR2 SNEGSKA (reference sequence). CDR3 region: CSARLAGGPVTGELFF. In nucleotides, the CDR3 is TGCAGTGCTAGACTAGCGGGGGGGCCGGTGACCGGGGAGCTGTTTTTT.

There are many counts of this clonotype. The chain combines TRBV19 with TRBJ2-3; the match to TRBD2 covers 11 bases. This CDR3 region has 16 residues. The trim removed 1 base at V and 4 bases at J, leaving 4 bases unmatched. Germline-derived CDR1 and CDR2 are LNHDA and SQIVND (reference sequence). In DNA form, the CDR3 reads TGTGCCAGTAGTATAGTTAGCGGGGGGGGGGCAGATACGCAGTATTTT. Encoded protein: CASSIVSGGGADTQYF.

This clonotype has at least ten counts. The chain carries TRBV7-2 and TRBJ2-5; D is perhaps TRBD1 or TRBD2 (5 bases each). This CDR3 is 14 amino acids long. Germline CDR1 and CDR2: SGHTA and FQGNSA. Trimming stripped 5 bases from V and 7 bases from J, with 17 bases between. CDR3 sequence reads: CASSPGQVLGTQYF. The CDR3 DNA reads as TGTGCCAGCAGCCCGGGGCAGGTCCTAGGGACCCAGTACTTC.

This clonotype has at least ten counts. V usage is TRBV20-1 and J usage is TRBJ1-2; D may be TRBD1 (6 bases). CDR1 and CDR2 from the germline V gene are DFQATT and SNEGSKA (reference sequence). The V and J ends lost 3 bases and 4 bases respectively, with 15 bases between them. This CDR3 comprises 14 residues. Here the CDR3 reads CSASLSDRSYGYTF. CDR3 DNA: TGCAGTGCTAGCCTATCGGACAGAAGCTATGGCTACACCTTC.

Ten or more counts support this clonotype. V and J are TRBV11-1 and TRBJ2-1; possible D gene TRBD2, 7 bases. The V end was cut by 7 bases, the J end by 4 bases, with 17 bases between. The germline gives CDR1 SGHAT, CDR2 FQDESV (reference sequence). The CDR3 runs to 15 residues. The CDR3 is CASTLRRGGYNEQFF. The CDR3 region has the DNA TGTGCCAGCACCCTAAGAAGGGGGGGGTACAATGAGCAGTTCTTC.

The table lists this clonotype with a count of one. The junction shows a germline mismatch at one end, possibly a read error. The chain has TRBV11-1 and TRBJ2-5; the D gene is possibly TRBD1 (6 bases). The CDR3 loop spans 14 amino acids. CDR1 and CDR2 (germline): SGHAT, FQDESV (reference sequence). The CDR3 spells CASSLRWGQETKYF. The CDR3 bases are TGTGCCAGCAGCTTGAGATGGGGGCAAGAGACCAAGTACTTC.

This clonotype showed up many times. The rearrangement uses TRBV29-1 and TRBJ1-1; D unclear. The CDR3 is 14 amino acids. CDR1 and CDR2 from the germline V gene are SQVTM and ANQGSEA. V lost 5 bases, J lost 1 base, and 14 bases lay in between. The chain's CDR3 is CSVTKGMANTEAFF. In nucleotides, the CDR3 is TGCAGCGTTACAAAGGGTATGGCGAACACTGAAGCTTTCTTT.

This clonotype was seen many times. This sequence joins TRBV20-1 and TRBJ2-7, with 9 bases identical to TRBD1. This CDR3 has 15 amino acids. Germline trimming cut 6 bases from V and 6 bases from J; bases unmatched to any gene: 15. Germline CDR1 DFQATT, CDR2 SNEGSKA (reference sequence). The CDR3 DNA reads TGCAGTGCAACGAGGGTGGGGACAGGGTCTAGCGAGCAGTACTTC. Its translation is CSATRVGTGSSEQYF.

This clonotype appeared many times. The chain employs TRBV20-1 and TRBJ2-3; perhaps TRBD2 as D (5 bases). This CDR3 comprises 18 residues. Between the trimmed V and J ends, which lost 0 bases and 4 bases, there was a span of 23 bases. Germline V CDR1 and CDR2: DFQATT, SNEGSKA (reference sequence). Here the CDR3 reads CSARDTPVTSLKADTQYF. As DNA, the CDR3 is TGCAGTGCTAGAGATACCCCCGTAACTAGTCTCAAGGCAGATACGCAGTATTTT.

This clonotype was counted ten times or more. The chain combines TRBV20-1 with TRBJ2-7; 8 nucleotides align to TRBD1. Per germline, CDR1 DFQATT and CDR2 SNEGSKA (reference sequence). Unmatched junction bases numbered 5, after V lost 4 bases and J lost 0 bases. CDR3 length: 14 amino acids. The CDR3 sequence: CSAIYRGSSYEQYF. The CDR3 bases are TGCAGTGCTATTTACAGGGGGAGCTCCTACGAGCAGTACTTC.

There are many counts of this clonotype. The chain has TRBV7-3 and TRBJ2-1; 7 bases line up with TRBD2. V trimming: 6 bases; J trimming: 7 bases; junction bases outside the gene matches: 15. The CDR3 consists of 16 residues. Germline V gives CDR1 SGHTA, CDR2 FQGTGA. CDR3 nucleotide sequence: TGTGCCAGCAGAAACGCCGGGACTACTGGTTGGAATGAGCAGTTCTTC. Amino acid sequence: CASRNAGTTGWNEQFF.

This clonotype was detected many times. The chain carries TRBV6-1 and TRBJ1-1, with 7 positions matching TRBD1. The germline gives CDR1 MNHNS, CDR2 SASEGT. J gave up 2 bases and V 5 bases, and 2 bases lay outside the gene matches. The CDR3 contains 13 residues. CDR3 sequence: CASSWDSNTEAFF. In DNA form, the CDR3 reads TGTGCCAGCAGTTGGGACAGTAACACTGAAGCTTTCTTT.

The chain links TRBV5-1 to TRBJ1-1; D gene ambiguous. V dropped 3 bases and J dropped 5 bases, with 11 bases sitting between them. CDR1 is SGHRS and CDR2 is YFSETQ in the germline V gene. There are 13 residues in the CDR3. This CDR3 is CASSYSRGTEAFF. CDR3 nucleotides: TGCGCCAGCAGCTACTCTCGAGGGACTGAAGCTTTCTTT.

This clonotype came up many times. The chain links TRBV5-1 to TRBJ1-6; unclear D gene. Germline CDR1 reads SGHRS; CDR2 reads YFSETQ. Trimming removed 0 bases from V and 5 bases from J, with 15 bases in between. The CDR3 loop spans 17 amino acids. CDR3 protein: CASSLALTDGNNSPLHF. As DNA, the CDR3 is TGCGCCAGCAGCTTGGCCTTAACGGACGGAAATAATTCACCCCTCCACTTT.

This clonotype was found many times. The chain links TRBV12-3 or TRBV12-4 to TRBJ2-1, with 7 positions matching TRBD2. V shed 7 bases, J shed 6 bases, and the junction held 12 bases outside the gene matches. The CDR3 contains 15 residues. CDR3 DNA sequence: TGTGCCAGCACCCCAACTACAGGACTAGTCAATGAGCAGTTCTTC. This translates into CASTPTTGLVNEQFF.

This clonotype was seen ten or more times. V gene TRBV25-1 combines with J gene TRBJ2-2, with 15 nucleotides matching TRBD2. Germline V CDR1 and CDR2: MGHDK, SYGVNS. The J segment lost 1 base and the V segment lost 3 bases, leaving 6 bases of the junction unmatched. This CDR3 contains 19 residues. CDR3 in DNA: TGTGCCAGCAGTGAGACCCCGGGACTAGCGGGAGGGAACACCGGGGAGCTGTTTTTT. Protein: CASSETPGLAGGNTGELFF.